One and the same sample provided the 8 T cell receptor beta chains below, sequenced in a study of blood T cells in healthy people across ages. Primed by a sample-barcoded 5' primer and a J-beta primer mix, a second PCR proceeded for 7 to 11 cycles. One entry per CDR3 protein, called by TCRdb with MiXCR from the 5' RACE reads. The data contain about 1.8 million distinct CDR3 sequences, roughly 49% of them seen just once; the ten biggest clones take up roughly 2.1%. The specimen sequenced was blood. The receptors stem from a woman aged 35 to 49 in good health.

The J gene is TRBJ2-3, the V gene TRBV4-3; maybe TRBD1 (6 bases). V was pared by 3 bases and J by 1 base, with 11 bases between. The CDR3 consists of 15 residues. Per the germline V gene, CDR1 is LGHNA and CDR2 is YSLEER. CDR3 sequence reads: CASSQWDKRTDTQYF. The CDR3 DNA reads as TGCGCCAGCAGCCAGTGGGACAAGCGCACAGATACGCAGTATTTT.

The rearrangement links TRBV3-1 to TRBJ1-5; D remains unclear. Germline V gives CDR1 LGHDT, CDR2 YNNKEL (reference sequence). The CDR3 runs 15 residues. The germline V and J ends were trimmed by 4 bases and 9 bases, with 19 bases remaining between them. The CDR3 nucleotides are TGTGCCAGCAGCCCGGAAGTAGGGATTTCGGCGCCCCAGCATTTT. Residues: CASSPEVGISAPQHF.

The rearrangement joins TRBV5-1 to TRBJ2-3; D perhaps matches TRBD2 (5 bases). The CDR3 length is 16 residues. Trimming cost V 3 bases and J 0 bases, with 14 bases left between them. Germline-derived CDR1 and CDR2 are SGHRS and YFSETQ. This CDR3 is CASSSWSRASTDTQYF. CDR3 nucleotides: TGCGCCAGCAGCTCCTGGTCGCGGGCGAGCACAGATACGCAGTATTTT.

This chain joins TRBV7-2 and TRBJ2-5, with TRBD2 matching 8 bases. Germline V CDR1 and CDR2: SGHTA, FQGNSA. V shed 6 bases and J 5 bases; nucleotides not matched to a gene: 5. This CDR3 region has 13 residues. CDR3: CASRSGTRETQYF. The CDR3 nucleotides are TGTGCCAGCAGGTCCGGGACTAGGGAGACCCAGTACTTC.

The chain employs TRBV5-6 and TRBJ1-4; no clear D. This CDR3 has 14 residues. V was pared by 4 bases and J by 5 bases, with 12 bases between. Looked up from germline, CDR1 is SGHDT and CDR2 is YYEEEE. In DNA form, the CDR3 reads TGTGCCAGCAGCGTGCAGGCTGCAAATGAAAAACTGTTTTTT. Its protein product is CASSVQAANEKLFF.

The sample holds a few counts of this clonotype. V is TRBV12-3 or TRBV12-4 and J is TRBJ1-5; perhaps TRBD1 as D (6 bases). The CDR3 is 15 amino acids. Trimming shortened V by 0 bases and J by 3 bases, and 9 bases separated the two germline ends. DNA for the CDR3: TGTGCCAGCAGTTTAGCACAGGGAATCAATCAGCCCCAGCATTTT. Translation gives CASSLAQGINQPQHF.

The rearrangement uses TRBV7-9 and TRBJ2-2, with TRBD1 identical over 7 bases. The V and J ends lost 5 bases and 5 bases, in that order; junction bases with no gene match: 11. The germline V gene encodes CDR1 SEHNR and CDR2 FQNEAQ (reference sequence). The CDR3 is 16 amino acids. CDR3 coding DNA: TGTGCCAGCAGCGGGTTAACAGGGGATGAAACCGGGGAGCTGTTTTTT. It translates to CASSGLTGDETGELFF.

V is TRBV6-1 and J is TRBJ2-7; 8 nucleotides align to TRBD1. Germline V CDR1 and CDR2: MNHNS, SASEGT. The CDR3 consists of 15 residues. Trimming cost V 11 bases and J 3 bases; bases outside gene matches: 15. The CDR3 DNA is TGTGCCGTTTTCCCTCAGGGGGCTTCATTCTACGAGCAGTACTTC. Translated: CAVFPQGASFYEQYF.